A single sample gave rise to the 2 T cell receptor beta chains below, sequenced in a study of shared clonotypes between healthy human individuals. Sequenced by immunoSEQ multiplex PCR; TCRdb stores in-frame clones only, minus some. The profile shows fewer than 550,000 clones, over 75% of them singletons. Sequencing used PBMCs. The receptors shown here come from a middle-aged woman in good health. Some clones in this sample may be carry-over from other donors' samples.

The chain combines TRBV6-1 with TRBJ1-4; the D is unclear. The CDR3 runs 13 residues. The V and J ends lost 2 bases and 7 bases respectively, with 8 bases between them. Germline V gene lookup returns CDR1 MNHNS and CDR2 SASEGT. This CDR3 is CASSESGSEKLFF. CDR3 bases: TGTGCCAGCAGTGAAAGCGGGAGTGAAAAACTGTTTTTT.

The chain carries TRBV29-1 and TRBJ1-2; a possible D gene is TRBD1 (5 bases). Per germline, CDR1 SQVTM and CDR2 ANQGSEA. This CDR3 is built from 13 residues. Trimming stripped 6 bases from V and 5 bases from J, with 16 bases between. The CDR3 region is CSVRGEGGYGYTF. CDR3 sequence (DNA): TGCAGCGTGCGAGGGGAGGGTGGATATGGCTACACCTTC.